Sequencing of this TCR beta chain was carried out in a study of blood T cell repertoires in COVID-19. Participants had their cohort set by participant-reported clinical history. The CDR3 loop spans 17 amino acids. V lost 5 bases to trimming and J lost 0 bases; unmatched junction nucleotides: 9. In germline, CDR1 is SGHTA, CDR2 FQGTGA. In the original analysis: Amplified reference gene primers provided the basis for estimating nucleated cell counts. Produced via immunoSEQ multiplex PCR; TCRdb's table is partial and in-frame only. V and J calls and clone size are given by that table; D and trimming were obtained from the DNA. Altogether roughly 300,000 clones are present, about 92% being singletons, with the ten largest covering under 20%.

Sequencing was performed on PBMCs or T cells enriched from blood (not recorded which). The receptor was isolated from a woman in her thirties who had recovered from COVID-19. The V and J genes are TRBV7-3 and TRBJ2-7, with TRBD2 matching 11 bases. The CDR3 sequence: CASSPGTSGGYSYEQYF. The CDR3 nucleotides read TGTGCCAGCAGCCCGGGAACTAGCGGGGGATACTCCTACGAGCAGTACTTC.